The present entry profiles one T cell receptor (beta chain) with its context. The sample is drawn from a study of blood T cell repertoires in COVID-19. Study in general: Acute and convalescent COVID-19 samples came from the United States, Italy and Spain. PBMCs, B-cell-depleted T cells, or T cells were the source of the cDNA or gDNA that made up the material.

This CDR3 comprises 13 residues. CDR1 is MNHEY, CDR2 SVGAGI, per germline. Trimming pared 7 bases from V and 2 bases from J, leaving 11 bases between. Profiled with immunoSEQ multiplex PCR; TCRdb holds only in-frame clones, not every one. This table has tens of thousands of clones, roughly nine tenths appearing once. The sequencing input was peripheral blood. The sequence derives from an older man with active COVID-19. This rearrangement joins TRBV6-5 to TRBJ1-1, with D possibly TRBD1 on 5 matching bases. CDR3 loop: CASKGPENTEAFF. In DNA form, the CDR3 reads TGTGCCAGCAAGGGGCCCGAAAACACTGAAGCTTTCTTT.